This T cell receptor (beta chain) was recovered during a study of T cell responses to AZD1222 COVID-19 vaccine. Study-wide context: Second-dose recipients at about 4 or about 12 weeks were treated as one pooled group.

V was clipped by 5 bases and J by 0 bases, with 12 bases between them. Germline CDR1 reads SGHRS; CDR2 reads YFSETQ. The CDR3 is made up of 14 amino acids. Findings and caveats of the study: Baseline seropositivity occurred in only a handful of AZD1222 recipients. Clonal diversity was possibly underestimated; the donors were predominantly white British and more often female.

Data came from immunoSEQ multiplex PCR; TCRdb stores just in-frame clones and leaves some out. There are 96,000 or so clones in the sample; 75% to 90% occur only once, and 26% lies in the top ten. This clone showed up just a few times. The antigen remains unidentified. The V gene is TRBV5-1, the J gene TRBJ2-7; D is perhaps TRBD1 or TRBD2 (5 bases each). The sequenced sample was peripheral blood, obtained on day 0 of AZD1222 vaccination. The TCR was taken from an adult in good health. The CDR3 here is CASSRDESSYEQYF. CDR3 nucleotide sequence: TGCGCCAGCAGTAGGGACGAGAGCTCCTACGAGCAGTACTTC.